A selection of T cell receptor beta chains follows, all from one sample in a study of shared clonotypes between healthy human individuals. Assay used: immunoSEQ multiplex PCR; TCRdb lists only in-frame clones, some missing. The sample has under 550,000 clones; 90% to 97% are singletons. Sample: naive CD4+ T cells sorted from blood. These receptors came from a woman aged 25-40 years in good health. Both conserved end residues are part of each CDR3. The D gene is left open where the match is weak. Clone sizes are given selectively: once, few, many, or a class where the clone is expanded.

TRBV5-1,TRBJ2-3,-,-,TGCGCCAGCAGCTGGGCAGGGAATGAACCAGATACGCAGTATTTT,CASSWAGNEPDTQYF
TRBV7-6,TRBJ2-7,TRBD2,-,TGTGCCAGCAGCTTAGCGCTGTTAGCGGGGGCCTACGAGCAGTACTTC,CASSLALLAGAYEQYF
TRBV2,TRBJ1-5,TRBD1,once,TGTGCCAGCGGACAGGGAGGAGGAAATCAGCCCCAGCATTTT,CASGQGGGNQPQHF
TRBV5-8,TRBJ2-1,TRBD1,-,TGTGCCAGCAGCCAGACCGGGACAGGGGACAATGAGCAGTTCTTC,CASSQTGTGDNEQFF
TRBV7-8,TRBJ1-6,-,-,TGTGCCAGCAGCCAACTCCCGGGAGGCTCTCGAAATTCACCCCTCCACTTT,CASSQLPGGSRNSPLHF
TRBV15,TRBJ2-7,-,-,TGTGCCACCAGCAGCGTAGACTGGAATTCCTACGAGCAGTACTTC,CATSSVDWNSYEQYF
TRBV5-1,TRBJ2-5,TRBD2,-,TGCGCCAGCAGCTTGGGGACTAGCGGGATTGAGACCCAGTACTTC,CASSLGTSGIETQYF
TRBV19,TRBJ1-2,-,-,TGTGCCAGTAGTGGATGGTTCGGTGTTGACTATGGCTACACCTTC,CASSGWFGVDYGYTF
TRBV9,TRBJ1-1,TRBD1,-,TGTGCCAGCAGCGTAGGCCCAGGGGGCGAAGGGACTGAAGCTTTCTTT,CASSVGPGGEGTEAFF
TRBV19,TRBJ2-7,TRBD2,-,TGTGCCAGTAGTATGGACGGGACTAGCGGGAGACGGGGCCACGAGCAGTACTTC,CASSMDGTSGRRGHEQYF
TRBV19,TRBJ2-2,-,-,TGTGCCAGTAGTCCTGGGTCCTCCGTCGGTACGAGATGGGCCGGGGAGCTGTTTTTT,CASSPGSSVGTRWAGELFF
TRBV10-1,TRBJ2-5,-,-,TGCGCCAGCAGTGCCGGAGGGCCCGTGGAGACCCAGTACTTC,CASSAGGPVETQYF
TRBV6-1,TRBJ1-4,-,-,TGTGCCAGCAGTGTGGTTGGCACTAATGAAAAACTGTTTTTT,CASSVVGTNEKLFF
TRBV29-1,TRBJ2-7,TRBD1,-,TGCAGCGTTGGGGGGGGACAGGGGATTCACGAGCAGTACTTC,CSVGGGQGIHEQYF
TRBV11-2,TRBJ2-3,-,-,TGTGCCAGCAGCCAGGGGGGACCCGTCACAGATACGCAGTATTTT,CASSQGGPVTDTQYF
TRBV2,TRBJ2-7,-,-,TGTGCCAGCAGTTACCCGAAGGAATCCTACGAGCAGTACTTC,CASSYPKESYEQYF
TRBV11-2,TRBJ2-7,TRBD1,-,TGTGCCAGCAGCTCAACCGGGACAGGGGCCGAGCAGTACTTC,CASSSTGTGAEQYF
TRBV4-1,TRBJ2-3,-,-,TGCGCCAGCAGCCAAGACTTTGTCAGACGCACAGATACGCAGTATTTT,CASSQDFVRRTDTQYF
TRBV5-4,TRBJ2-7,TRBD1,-,TGTGCCAGCAGCCCCTCAGGGGGACGGTACGAGCAGTACTTC,CASSPSGGRYEQYF
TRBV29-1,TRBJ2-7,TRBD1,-,TGCAGCGCCTCGGGACAGGGCCTAAATTCCTACGAGCAGTACTTC,CSASGQGLNSYEQYF
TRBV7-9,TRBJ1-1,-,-,TGTGCCAGCAGCTCGGACCGAGGATGGGAAGCTTTCTTT,CASSSDRGWEAFF
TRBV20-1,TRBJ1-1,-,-,TGCAGTGCTAGAGGAGTTTCGGAAGCTTTCTTT,CSARGVSEAFF
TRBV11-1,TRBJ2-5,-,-,TGTGCCAGCAGCTTAGGAGAGAGTAAAGAGACCCAGTACTTC,CASSLGESKETQYF